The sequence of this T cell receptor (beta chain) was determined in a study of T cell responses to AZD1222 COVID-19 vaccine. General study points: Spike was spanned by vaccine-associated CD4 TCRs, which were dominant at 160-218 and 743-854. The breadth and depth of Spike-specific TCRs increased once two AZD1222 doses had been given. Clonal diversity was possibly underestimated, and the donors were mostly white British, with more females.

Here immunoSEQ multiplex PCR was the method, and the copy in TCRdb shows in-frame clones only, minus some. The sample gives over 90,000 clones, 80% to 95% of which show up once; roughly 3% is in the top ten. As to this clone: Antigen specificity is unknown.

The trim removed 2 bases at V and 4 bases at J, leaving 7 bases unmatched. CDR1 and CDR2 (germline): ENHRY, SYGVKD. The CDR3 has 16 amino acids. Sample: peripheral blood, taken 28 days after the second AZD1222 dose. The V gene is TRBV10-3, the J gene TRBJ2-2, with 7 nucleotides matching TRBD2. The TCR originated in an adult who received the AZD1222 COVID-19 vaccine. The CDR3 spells CAISEKTSASTGELFF. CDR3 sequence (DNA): TGTGCCATCAGTGAGAAAACTAGCGCGTCCACCGGGGAGCTGTTTTTT.